This T cell receptor (beta chain) was recorded in a study of beta chain features in type 1 diabetes. Turning to this clone: Its target is not known.

Study outcomes and limitations: Reduced insertions and increased deletions marked VDJ junctions in type 1 diabetes patients.

Germline assignment: CDR1 SGHTA and CDR2 FQGNSA. Trimming at V came to 3 bases and at J to 3 bases, leaving 4 bases not matched to a gene. This CDR3 comprises 14 residues. Sequencing targeted expressed TCRB transcripts, as all isolated RNA had been reverse transcribed. The data were produced by immunoSEQ multiplex PCR, yet TCRdb's version contains in-frame clones alone and is incomplete. The sample has roughly 310,000 clones, approximately 11% seen once; the top ten hold just over 0.015%. Sample: naive CD4+ T cells from blood. The gene calls are TRBV7-2 and TRBJ2-5, with 7 bases aligning to TRBD1. This receptor was taken from a woman in her twenties or thirties in good health. In DNA, the CDR3 is TGTGCCAGCAGCTTCACTGGGACAGAAGAGACCCAGTACTTC. Translating it yields CASSFTGTEETQYF.